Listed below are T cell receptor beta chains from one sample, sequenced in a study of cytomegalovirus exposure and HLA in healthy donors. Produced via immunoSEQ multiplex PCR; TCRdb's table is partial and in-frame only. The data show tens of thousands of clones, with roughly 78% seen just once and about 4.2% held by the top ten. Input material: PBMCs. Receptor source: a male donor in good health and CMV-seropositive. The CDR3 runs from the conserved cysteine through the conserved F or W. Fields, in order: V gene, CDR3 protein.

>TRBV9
CASSSQGSEQYF
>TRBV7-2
CASSLVPGQQFF
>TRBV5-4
CASSFEGVQETQYF
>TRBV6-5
CASSYIIGLAVYEQYF
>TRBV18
CASSPGTLKTDTQYF
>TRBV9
CAHTDAGLDNSPLHF
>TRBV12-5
CASGPGTSGGNGTDTQYF
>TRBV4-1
CASSQVQGQGAIYQPQHF
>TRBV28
CASSLNLAGPRDREGEQYF
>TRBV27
CASSLSTLRDRFHGYTF
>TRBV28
CASSLRNSLGLGEAFF
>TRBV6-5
CASSRTVGSYNEQFF
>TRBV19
CASTGLAGYNEQFF
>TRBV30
CAWRQRGLSSYEQYF
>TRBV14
CASSRGQGTYEQYF
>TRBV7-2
CASSPGVVSGANVLTF
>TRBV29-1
CSRGRGNINEQFF
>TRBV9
CASSVVARNVAEAFF
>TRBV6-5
CAAGGLTTNEKLFF
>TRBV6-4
CASSDSSQVRGKETQYF
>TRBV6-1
CASGRGRETQYF
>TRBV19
CASSIVSPANYGYTF
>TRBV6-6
CASSPDRENIQYF
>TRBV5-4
CASSLRTYITSEETQYF
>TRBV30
CAWSASGSYEQYF
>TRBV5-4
CASSLWQVYEQYF
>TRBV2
CASSDGTQYF
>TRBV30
CAWDRGRDQPQHF